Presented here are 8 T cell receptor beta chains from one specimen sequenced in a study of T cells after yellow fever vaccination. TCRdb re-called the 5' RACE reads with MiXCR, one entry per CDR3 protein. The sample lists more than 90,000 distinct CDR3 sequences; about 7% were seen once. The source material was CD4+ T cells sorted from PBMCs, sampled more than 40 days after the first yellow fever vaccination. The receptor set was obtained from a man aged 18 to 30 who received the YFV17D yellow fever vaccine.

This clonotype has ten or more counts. The CDR3 loop is CASTLLAAGANVLTF. Written as DNA, the CDR3 is TGTGCCAGCACCTTACTTGCCGCTGGGGCCAACGTCCTGACTTTC. The V call is TRBV12-3 or TRBV12-4, the J call TRBJ2-6; D is ambiguous. The CDR3 is made up of 15 amino acids. The ends were cut back, 7 bases at V and 2 bases at J, with 12 bases in the middle.

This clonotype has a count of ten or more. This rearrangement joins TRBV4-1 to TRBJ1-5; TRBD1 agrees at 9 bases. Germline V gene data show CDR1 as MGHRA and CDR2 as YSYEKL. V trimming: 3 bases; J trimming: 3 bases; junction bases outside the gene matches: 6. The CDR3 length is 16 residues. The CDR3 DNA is TGCGCCAGCAGCCAGCCGGGACAGGGTCCCAATCAGCCCCAGCATTTT. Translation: CASSQPGQGPNQPQHF.

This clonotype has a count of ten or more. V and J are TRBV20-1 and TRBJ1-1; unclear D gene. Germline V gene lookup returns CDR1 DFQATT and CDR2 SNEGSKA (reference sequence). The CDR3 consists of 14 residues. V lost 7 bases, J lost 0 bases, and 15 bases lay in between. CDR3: CSGGGQAMNTEAFF. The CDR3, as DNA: TGCAGTGGAGGTGGGCAGGCCATGAACACTGAAGCTTTCTTT.

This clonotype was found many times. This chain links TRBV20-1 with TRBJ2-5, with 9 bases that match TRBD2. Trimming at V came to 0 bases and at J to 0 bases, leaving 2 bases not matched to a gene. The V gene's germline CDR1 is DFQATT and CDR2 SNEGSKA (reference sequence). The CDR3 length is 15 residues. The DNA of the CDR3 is TGCAGTGCTAGAGAGGCTAGCGGGGACCAAGAGACCCAGTACTTC. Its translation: CSAREASGDQETQYF.

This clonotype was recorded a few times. CDR3 amino acids: CASSLEAFSSSYEQYF. CDR3 coding DNA: TGTGCCAGCAGCTTAGAGGCCTTTTCGAGCTCCTACGAGCAGTACTTC. The chain joins TRBV13 to TRBJ2-7; D gene unclear. Per germline, CDR1 PRHDT and CDR2 FYEKMQ (reference sequence). V lost 1 base and J 0 bases, leaving 13 bases between the germline ends. CDR3 length: 16 amino acids.

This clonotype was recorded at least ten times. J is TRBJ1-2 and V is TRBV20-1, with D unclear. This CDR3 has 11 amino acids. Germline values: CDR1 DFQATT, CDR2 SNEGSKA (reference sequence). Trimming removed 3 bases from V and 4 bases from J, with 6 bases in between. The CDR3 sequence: CSASRSYGYTF. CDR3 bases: TGCAGTGCTAGTCGGAGCTATGGCTACACCTTC.

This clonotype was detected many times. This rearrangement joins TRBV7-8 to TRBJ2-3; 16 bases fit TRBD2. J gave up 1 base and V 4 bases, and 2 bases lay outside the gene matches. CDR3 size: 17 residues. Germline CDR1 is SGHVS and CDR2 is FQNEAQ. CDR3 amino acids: CASSSGLAGGGTDTQYF. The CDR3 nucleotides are TGTGCCAGCAGCTCGGGACTAGCGGGGGGGGGCACAGATACGCAGTATTTT.

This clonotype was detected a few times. The CDR3, as DNA: TGTGCCAGCAGTAGGGCAGGGCCACTGAACACTGAAGCTTTCTTT. Translation: CASSRAGPLNTEAFF. The J gene is TRBJ1-1, the V gene TRBV14, with a possible D match to TRBD1 (5 bases). From germline, CDR1 is SGHDN and CDR2 FVKESK. The V and J ends lost 6 bases and 0 bases respectively, with 14 bases between them. CDR3 size: 15 residues.